Listed here are 27 T cell receptor beta chains from one sample, sequenced in a study of brain T cells in children with intractable seizures. Sequencing was performed with immunoSEQ multiplex PCR; in TCRdb, only in-frame clones are kept and a portion is missing. The sample has about 340,000 clones, 93% seen once. Time point denoted: blood from clinic visit 5 months post-surgery; TSC patient then seizure free. This specimen consisted of peripheral blood, obtained less than 6 months after surgery. All receptors come from a boy younger than two with tuberous sclerosis and intractable seizures.

The rearrangement joins TRBV27 to TRBJ1-6; 8 bases fit TRBD1. The ends lost 1 base at V and 10 bases at J; junction bases unmatched: 12. This CDR3 has 17 residues. CDR1 and CDR2 from the germline V gene are MNHEY and SMNVEV (reference sequence). CDR3 sequence (DNA): TGTGCCAGCAGTTTATGGGCAGGGGGCGACTTTGGGTCACCCCTCCACTTT. This encodes CASSLWAGGDFGSPLHF.

V and J are TRBV6-5 and TRBJ1-1, with a possible D match to TRBD1 (6 bases). CDR1 MNHEY and CDR2 SVGAGI come from the germline V gene. V gave up 4 bases and J gave up 3 bases, with 15 bases separating them. The CDR3 runs 15 residues. The CDR3 nucleotides are TGTGCCAGCAGTTCTATGTGGGGGGCGGACACTGAAGCTTTCTTT. Translating gives CASSSMWGADTEAFF.

The rearrangement joins TRBV3-1 (or the pseudogene TRBV3-2) to TRBJ2-2; 7 positions match TRBD1. CDR1 and CDR2 (germline): LGHDT, YNNKEL (reference sequence). Germline trimming cut 4 bases from V and 5 bases from J; bases unmatched to any gene: 10. The CDR3 loop spans 16 amino acids. This CDR3 reads CASSPDKGAGTGELFF. In DNA form, the CDR3 reads TGTGCCAGCAGCCCGGACAAGGGGGCAGGGACCGGGGAGCTGTTTTTT.

V is TRBV30 and J is TRBJ1-2; D unresolved. The germline V gene encodes CDR1 GTSNPN and CDR2 SVGIG (reference sequence). This CDR3 has 13 residues. Trimming shortened V by 4 bases and J by 1 base, and 10 bases separated the two germline ends. The CDR3 region has the DNA TGTGCCTGGACAGGTCCCAATAACTATGGCTACACCTTC. Its protein is CAWTGPNNYGYTF. Full variable domain (rest looked up from reference TRBV30 and TRBJ1-2): SQTIHQWPATLVQPVGSPLSLECTVEGTSNPNLYWYRQAAGRGLQLLFYSVGIGQISSEVPQNLSASRPQDRQFILSSKKLLLSDSGFYLCAWTGPNNYGYTFGSGTRLTVV.

The chain recombines TRBV19 with TRBJ1-1; no clear D. This CDR3 has 13 residues. V lost 1 base, J lost 6 bases, and 9 bases lay in between. Germline V gene lookup returns CDR1 LNHDA and CDR2 SQIVND (reference sequence). The CDR3 loop reads CASSIARYSEAFF. CDR3 DNA: TGTGCCAGTAGTATAGCGCGGTACTCTGAAGCTTTCTTT.

The CDR3 reads CASSLEGDRSTDTQYF. CDR3 coding DNA: TGCGCCAGCAGCTTGGAAGGGGACCGATCAACAGATACGCAGTATTTT. The J gene is TRBJ2-3, the V gene TRBV5-1; either TRBD1 or TRBD2 may fit D (5 bases each). V was clipped by 0 bases and J by 3 bases, with 14 bases between them. Looked up from germline, CDR1 is SGHRS and CDR2 is YFSETQ. CDR3 length: 16 residues.

This chain links TRBV25-1 with TRBJ2-5, with 9 bases aligning to TRBD2. Germline CDR1 reads MGHDK; CDR2 reads SYGVNS. The CDR3 is 13 amino acids. The V segment lost 6 bases and the J segment 5 bases; nucleotides outside the gene matches: 4. The CDR3: CASSGTSYETQYF. CDR3 nucleotides: TGTGCCAGCAGCGGGACTAGCTATGAGACCCAGTACTTC. The complete variable domain, with remaining parts taken from reference TRBV25-1 and TRBJ2-5, reads EADIYQTPRYLVIGTGKKITLECSQTMGHDKMYWYQQDPGMELHLIHYSYGVNSTEKGDLSSESTVSRIRTEHFPLTLESARPSHTSQYLCASSGTSYETQYFGPGTRLLVL.

The chain has TRBV7-9 and TRBJ2-7; TRBD2 matches 8 bases. J lost 5 bases, V lost 5 bases, and 11 bases had no gene match. Per the germline V gene, CDR1 is SEHNR and CDR2 is FQNEAQ (reference sequence). This CDR3 comprises 15 residues. The CDR3 coding sequence is TGTGCCAGCAGCCCACGAGCGGGGGATCTCCACGAGCAGTACTTC. Protein product: CASSPRAGDLHEQYF.

This chain uses TRBV9 with TRBJ2-7, with D possibly TRBD2 on 6 matching bases. The CDR3 contains 15 residues. The V gene lost 4 bases and the J gene lost 5 bases, with 19 bases spanning the gap. Germline V gene data show CDR1 as SGDLS and CDR2 as YYNGEE. The CDR3 spells CASSSGTAPNHEQYF. CDR3 DNA: TGTGCCAGCAGCTCCGGGACTGCCCCCAATCACGAGCAGTACTTC. Full variable domain (remainder filled in from reference TRBV9 and TRBJ2-7): DSGVTQTPKHLITATGQRVTLRCSPRSGDLSVYWYQQSLDQGLQFLIQYYNGEERAKGNILERFSAQQFPDLHSELNLSSLELGDSALYFCASSSGTAPNHEQYFGPGTRLTVT.

The rearrangement links TRBV19 to TRBJ2-2, with D possibly matching TRBD2 (5 bases). V gave up 10 bases and J gave up 10 bases, with 16 bases separating them. Germline V gene data show CDR1 as LNHDA and CDR2 as SQIVND (reference sequence). CDR3 length: 12 residues. The CDR3, as DNA: TGTGCCACCGCCCAGCGGAGTAAGGAGCTGTTTTTT. Translated, it gives CATAQRSKELFF.

The J gene is TRBJ1-2, the V gene TRBV3-1 (or the pseudogene TRBV3-2); D gene uncertain. The germline V gene encodes CDR1 LGHDT and CDR2 YNNKEL (reference sequence). The CDR3 has 13 amino acids. The V end lost 1 base, the J end lost 6 bases, and 9 bases lay between the germline ends. CDR3 amino acids: CASSQGGPDGYTF. The DNA for the CDR3 is TGTGCCAGCAGCCAAGGAGGGCCAGATGGCTACACCTTC.

The chain recombines TRBV19 with TRBJ1-3, with D possibly TRBD1 on 5 matching bases. V was clipped by 7 bases and J by 3 bases, with 13 bases between them. The CDR3 has 14 residues. CDR1 and CDR2 (germline): LNHDA, SQIVND (reference sequence). The CDR3 is CASIDRGLGNTIYF. CDR3 bases: TGTGCCAGTATCGACAGAGGTCTTGGAAACACCATATATTTT.

The chain recombines TRBV6-5 with TRBJ2-7; D not certain. V lost 5 bases and J 0 bases, leaving 14 bases between the germline ends. Per the germline V gene, CDR1 is MNHEY and CDR2 is SVGAGI. CDR3 size: 15 residues. The CDR3: CASSHPALSSYEQYF. CDR3 nucleotide sequence: TGTGCCAGCAGTCATCCTGCGCTTAGCTCCTACGAGCAGTACTTC.

This sequence joins TRBV10-3 and TRBJ2-1; 8 bases are a match to TRBD1. The CDR3 length is 14 residues. V lost 8 bases to trimming and J lost 6 bases; unmatched junction nucleotides: 9. The germline gives CDR1 ENHRY, CDR2 SYGVKD. CDR3 sequence: CAIGGQEGINEQFF. CDR3 DNA: TGTGCCATCGGGGGACAGGAAGGAATCAATGAGCAGTTCTTC.

The V gene is TRBV25-1, the J gene TRBJ2-2; 7 bases map to TRBD1. J was trimmed by 6 bases and V by 5 bases; bases with no gene match: 9. Germline V gene lookup returns CDR1 MGHDK and CDR2 SYGVNS. This CDR3 is 15 amino acids long. The CDR3: CASSRDSIGAGELFF. CDR3 DNA: TGTGCCAGCAGTCGGGACAGCATAGGGGCCGGGGAGCTGTTTTTT.

The rearrangement links TRBV7-9 to TRBJ2-7, with D possibly matching TRBD1 (6 bases). Germline CDR1 reads SEHNR; CDR2 reads FQNEAQ (reference sequence). The CDR3 is 16 amino acids. With 3 bases removed from V and 0 bases from J, the gap between germline ends came to 15 bases. The DNA for the CDR3 is TGTGCCAGCAGCTTGCAGACAGGCGGACGCTCCTACGAGCAGTACTTC. It translates to CASSLQTGGRSYEQYF.

The chain's CDR3 is CASSSQGEETQYF. CDR3 bases: TGTGCCAGCAGTTCACAGGGCGAGGAGACCCAGTACTTC. The V gene is TRBV12-3 or TRBV12-4, the J gene TRBJ2-5, with a possible D match to TRBD1 (6 bases). The CDR3 covers 13 residues. V was clipped by 4 bases and J by 5 bases, with 11 bases between them.

J is TRBJ2-1 and V is TRBV5-6; D might be TRBD2 (6 bases). V was trimmed by 1 base and J by 3 bases, leaving 11 bases between them. Germline CDR1 reads SGHDT; CDR2 reads YYEEEE. The CDR3 covers 15 residues. In DNA form, the CDR3 reads TGTGCCAGCAGCTTGTGGGGGGAGCTCTACAATGAGCAGTTCTTC. Its protein product is CASSLWGELYNEQFF.

The V gene is TRBV20-1, the J gene TRBJ2-7; D is unclear. The CDR3 is made up of 11 amino acids. Germline-derived CDR1 and CDR2 are DFQATT and SNEGSKA (reference sequence). Trimming left V 3 bases short and J 4 bases short, with 7 bases between. CDR3 DNA: TGCAGTGCTAGTTTTGGATACGAGCAGTACTTC. It codes for CSASFGYEQYF.

The chain employs TRBV30 and TRBJ1-1; no definite D call. CDR1 is GTSNPN, CDR2 SVGIG, per germline (reference sequence). V was shortened by 5 bases and J by 1 base, with 11 bases between the two germline ends. The CDR3 is 13 residues long. CDR3 DNA sequence: TGTGCCTGGGACATCTCCGAGAACACTGAAGCTTTCTTT. Protein product: CAWDISENTEAFF.

V gene TRBV11-1 combines with J gene TRBJ2-3, with D tentatively TRBD1 or TRBD2 (5 bases each). The CDR3 spans 14 residues. Germline V gene data show CDR1 as SGHAT and CDR2 as FQDESV (reference sequence). The ends were cut back, 3 bases at V and 5 bases at J, with 12 bases in the middle. CDR3 region: CASSLGEWGDTQYF. The DNA for the CDR3 is TGTGCCAGCAGCTTGGGGGAGTGGGGAGATACGCAGTATTTT.

The chain is built from TRBV7-9 and TRBJ2-1; TRBD1 aligns across 8 bases. The length of the CDR3 is 13 residues. The ends lost 5 bases at V and 6 bases at J; junction bases unmatched: 3. CDR1 and CDR2 (germline): SEHNR, FQNEAQ (reference sequence). The CDR3 spells CASSPDRVNEQFF. As DNA, the CDR3 is TGTGCCAGCAGCCCGGACAGGGTCAATGAGCAGTTCTTC.

This chain links TRBV12-3 or TRBV12-4 with TRBJ1-1, with TRBD1 identical over 7 bases. This CDR3 is built from 13 residues. The V gene end was trimmed by 5 bases and the J gene end by 3 bases; junction bases not matched to a gene: 3. The DNA of the CDR3 is TGTGCCAGCAGTCTAACAGGGGACACTGAAGCTTTCTTT. Encoded protein: CASSLTGDTEAFF.

This clone was picked up a small number of times. The V and J genes are TRBV2 and TRBJ2-7, with 8 bases lining up with TRBD1. Germline assignment: CDR1 SNHLY and CDR2 FYNNEI. This CDR3 is 13 amino acids long. J gave up 4 bases and V 7 bases, and 6 bases lay outside the gene matches. The CDR3 sequence: CASTGQGKYEQYF. The CDR3 nucleotides are TGTGCCAGCACCGGACAGGGAAAGTACGAGCAGTACTTC.

This sequence joins TRBV24-1 and TRBJ2-3; the D gene is possibly TRBD1 (6 bases). The germline V gene encodes CDR1 KGHDR and CDR2 SFDVKD. This CDR3 comprises 15 residues. Trimming shortened V by 3 bases and J by 6 bases, and 15 bases separated the two germline ends. CDR3 nucleotide sequence: TGTGCCACCAGTGATGGGGGACACCTCGAGGATACGCAGTATTTT. As protein: CATSDGGHLEDTQYF.

This clone has a handful of counts. This rearrangement joins TRBV4-1 to TRBJ1-6; D might be TRBD1 (5 bases). The CDR3 covers 15 residues. Trimming pared 4 bases from V and 7 bases from J, leaving 14 bases between. CDR1 MGHRA and CDR2 YSYEKL come from the germline V gene. Written as DNA, the CDR3 is TGCGCCAGCAGCCCCATAGCAGGGCAGAATTCACCCCTCCACTTT. Translating gives CASSPIAGQNSPLHF.

This sequence joins TRBV19 and TRBJ1-1; D not certain. The germline V gene has CDR1 LNHDA and CDR2 SQIVND (reference sequence). The CDR3 extends over 14 amino acids. V lost 3 bases and J 2 bases, leaving 10 bases between the germline ends. The CDR3 sequence is CASSISTVNTEAFF. CDR3 DNA sequence: TGTGCCAGTAGTATCTCTACGGTTAACACTGAAGCTTTCTTT.